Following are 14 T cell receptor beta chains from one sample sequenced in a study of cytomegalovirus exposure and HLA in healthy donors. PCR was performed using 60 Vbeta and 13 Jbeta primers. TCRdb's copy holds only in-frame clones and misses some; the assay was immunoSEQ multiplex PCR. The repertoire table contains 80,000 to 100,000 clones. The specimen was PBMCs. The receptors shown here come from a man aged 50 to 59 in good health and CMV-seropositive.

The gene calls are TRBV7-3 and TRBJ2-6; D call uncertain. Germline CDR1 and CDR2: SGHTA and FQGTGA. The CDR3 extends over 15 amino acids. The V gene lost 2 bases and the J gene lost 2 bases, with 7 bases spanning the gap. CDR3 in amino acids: CASSLDTAGANVLTF. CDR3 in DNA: TGTGCCAGCAGCTTAGATACAGCTGGGGCCAACGTCCTGACTTTC.

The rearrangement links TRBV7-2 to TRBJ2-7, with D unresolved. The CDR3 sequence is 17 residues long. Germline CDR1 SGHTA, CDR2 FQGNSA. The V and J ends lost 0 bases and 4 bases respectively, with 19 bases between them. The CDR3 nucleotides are TGTGCCAGCAGCTTAGCGCCTGAGAGGAGCCGATTGTACGAGCAGTACGTC. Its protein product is CASSLAPERSRLYEQYV.

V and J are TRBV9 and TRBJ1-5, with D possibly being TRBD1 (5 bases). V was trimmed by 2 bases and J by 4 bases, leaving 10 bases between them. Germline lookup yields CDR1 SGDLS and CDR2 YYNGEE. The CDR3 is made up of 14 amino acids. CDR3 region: CASSVWGDNQPQHF. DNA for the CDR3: TGTGCCAGCAGCGTTTGGGGGGATAATCAGCCCCAGCATTTT. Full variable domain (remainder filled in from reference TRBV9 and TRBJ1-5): DSGVTQTPKHLITATGQRVTLRCSPRSGDLSVYWYQQSLDQGLQFLIQYYNGEERAKGNILERFSAQQFPDLHSELNLSSLELGDSALYFCASSVWGDNQPQHFGDGTRLSIL.

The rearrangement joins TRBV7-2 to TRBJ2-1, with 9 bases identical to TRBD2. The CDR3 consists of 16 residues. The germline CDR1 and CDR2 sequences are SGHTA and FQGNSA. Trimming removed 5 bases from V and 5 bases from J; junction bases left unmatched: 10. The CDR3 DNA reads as TGTGCCAGCAGCCCTTGGGCGGGAGGGAGGCACAATGAGCAGTTCTTC. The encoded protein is CASSPWAGGRHNEQFF.

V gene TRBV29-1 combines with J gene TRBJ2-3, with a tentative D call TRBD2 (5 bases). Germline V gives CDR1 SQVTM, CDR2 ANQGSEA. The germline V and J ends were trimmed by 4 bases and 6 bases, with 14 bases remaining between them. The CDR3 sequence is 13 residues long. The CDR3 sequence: CSVGESRVDTQYF. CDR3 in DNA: TGCAGCGTTGGGGAGTCCCGGGTTGATACGCAGTATTTT.

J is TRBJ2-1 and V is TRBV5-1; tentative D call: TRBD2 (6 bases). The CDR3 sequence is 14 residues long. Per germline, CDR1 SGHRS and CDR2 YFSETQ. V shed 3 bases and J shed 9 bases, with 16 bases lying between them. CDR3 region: CASSYGGGEAEQFF. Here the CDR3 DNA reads TGCGCCAGCAGCTACGGGGGAGGCGAGGCTGAGCAGTTCTTC.

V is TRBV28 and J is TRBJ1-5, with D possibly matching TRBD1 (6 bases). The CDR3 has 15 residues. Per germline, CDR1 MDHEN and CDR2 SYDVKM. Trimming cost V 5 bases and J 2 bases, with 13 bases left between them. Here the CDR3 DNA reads TGTGCCAGCAGTACTCAGGGGTTGGGCAATCAGCCCCAGCATTTT. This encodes CASSTQGLGNQPQHF.

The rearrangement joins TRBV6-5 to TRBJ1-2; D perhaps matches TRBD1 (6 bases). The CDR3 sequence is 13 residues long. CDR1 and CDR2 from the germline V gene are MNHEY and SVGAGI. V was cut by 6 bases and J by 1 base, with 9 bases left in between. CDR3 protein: CASSPDSNYGYTF. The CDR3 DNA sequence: TGTGCCAGCAGCCCGGACAGTAACTATGGCTACACCTTC.

The CDR3 protein is CASSDGQGQFF. DNA for the CDR3: TGTGCCAGCAGTGATGGGCAGGGGCAGTTCTTC. The chain uses TRBV25-1 and TRBJ2-1; a possible D gene is TRBD1 (5 bases). The V end was cut by 3 bases, the J end by 12 bases, with 9 bases between. Germline CDR1 reads MGHDK; CDR2 reads SYGVNS. The CDR3 is made up of 11 amino acids.

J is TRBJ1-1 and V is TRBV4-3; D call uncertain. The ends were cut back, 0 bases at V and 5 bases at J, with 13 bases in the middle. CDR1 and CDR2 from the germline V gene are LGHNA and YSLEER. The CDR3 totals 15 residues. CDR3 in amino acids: CASSQDVRTRTEAFF. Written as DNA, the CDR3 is TGCGCCAGCAGCCAAGATGTAAGGACTCGGACTGAAGCTTTCTTT.

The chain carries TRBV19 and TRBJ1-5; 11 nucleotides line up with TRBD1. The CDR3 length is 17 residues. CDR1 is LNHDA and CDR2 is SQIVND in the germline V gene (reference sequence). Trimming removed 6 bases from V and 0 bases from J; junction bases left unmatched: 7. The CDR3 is CASSGTGGLNSNQPQHF. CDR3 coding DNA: TGTGCCAGTAGCGGGACAGGGGGTCTTAATAGCAATCAGCCCCAGCATTTT.

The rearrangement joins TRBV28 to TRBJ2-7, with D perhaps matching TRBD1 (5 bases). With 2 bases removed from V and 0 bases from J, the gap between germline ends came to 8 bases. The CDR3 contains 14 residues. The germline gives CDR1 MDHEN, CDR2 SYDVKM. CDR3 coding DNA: TGTGCCAGCAGTTTAGGCCAGGGCTCCTACGAGCAGTACTTC. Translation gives CASSLGQGSYEQYF.

Here the CDR3 reads CASSPRDTIYF. The CDR3 nucleotides are TGTGCCAGCAGCCCCCGAGACACCATATATTTT. V and J are TRBV7-2 and TRBJ1-3; no firm D call. The CDR3 extends over 11 amino acids. Trimming took 5 bases from V and 8 from J, leaving 7 bases between them. The germline CDR1 and CDR2 sequences are SGHTA and FQGNSA. Full variable domain (missing parts from reference TRBV7-2 and TRBJ1-3): GAGVSQSPSNKVTEKGKDVELRCDPISGHTALYWYRQSLGQGLEFLIYFQGNSAPDKSGLPSDRFSAERTGGSVSTLTIQRTQQEDSAVYLCASSPRDTIYFGEGSWLTVV.

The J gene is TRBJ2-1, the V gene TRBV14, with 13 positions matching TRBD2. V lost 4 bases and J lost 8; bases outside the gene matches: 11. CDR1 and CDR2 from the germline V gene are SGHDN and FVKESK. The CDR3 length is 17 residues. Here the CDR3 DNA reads TGTGCCAGCAGCCTACACCCGGGACTAGCGGGATCGGATGAGCAGTTCTTC. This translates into CASSLHPGLAGSDEQFF.